The 31 T cell receptor beta chains presented below share a single source sample, sequenced in a study of chemoradiotherapy in HPV16-positive cancers (dated by TCRdb to between 2021 and 2023). Libraries were constructed by the immunoSEQ multiplex PCR assay. As stored in TCRdb, this immuneACCESS dataset retains in-frame rearrangements with V and J assigned. A fraction of the clones does not appear; measured against another copy, unresolved V genes explain less than half of the discrepancy, and the remainder lacks a known reason. The sample profile shows approximately 27,000 clones; around four fifths of them were found once. The ten top clones hold around 5.1% of the sample. This specimen was blood, taken from a patient who underwent chemoradiotherapy. The origin of the receptors is a human donor with HPV-associated anogenital cancer.

This sequence joins TRBV7-8 and TRBJ2-1; weak D call: TRBD1 (5 bases). In germline, CDR1 is SGHVS, CDR2 FQNEAQ. V lost 1 base to trimming and J lost 5 bases, with 6 bases between them. This CDR3 comprises 13 residues. This CDR3 reads CASSLGQNNEQFF. CDR3 DNA: TGTGCCAGCAGCTTAGGACAGAACAATGAGCAGTTCTTC. Full variable domain (rest looked up from reference TRBV7-8 and TRBJ2-1): GAGVSQSPRYKVAKRGQDVALRCDPISGHVSLFWYQQALGQGPEFLTYFQNEAQLDKSGLPSDRFFAERPEGSVSTLKIQRTQQEDSAVYLCASSLGQNNEQFFGPGTRLTVL.

The CDR3 region has the DNA TGTGCCAGCAGCTTGGCGGGAGATAGCAATCAGCCCCAGCATTTT. Translation gives CASSLAGDSNQPQHF. V usage is TRBV5-5 and J usage is TRBJ1-5; no clear D gene. Germline V CDR1 and CDR2: SGHKS, YYEKEE (reference sequence). The CDR3 covers 15 residues. Between the trimmed V and J ends, which lost 0 bases and 0 bases, there was a span of 7 bases.

The chain uses TRBV30 and TRBJ2-2; maybe TRBD1 (6 bases). CDR3 length: 14 residues. Looked up from germline, CDR1 is GTSNPN and CDR2 is SVGIG (reference sequence). V was trimmed by 2 bases and J by 3 bases, leaving 10 bases between them. CDR3 in amino acids: CAWSYEGDTGELFF. In nucleotides, the CDR3 is TGTGCCTGGAGTTATGAGGGGGACACCGGGGAGCTGTTTTTT.

The rearrangement joins TRBV19 to TRBJ2-3; D unclear. Germline loops: CDR1 LNHDA, CDR2 SQIVND (reference sequence). This CDR3 comprises 14 residues. V lost 5 bases and J lost 6, with 15 bases in between. The CDR3 region has the DNA TGTGCCAGTAGTCTCCGTAGCCGTGGGGATACGCAGTATTTT. Its protein is CASSLRSRGDTQYF.

The CDR3 sequence: CASSLLTGGDYGYTF. In nucleotides, the CDR3 is TGTGCCAGCAGCTTGCTAACAGGGGGCGACTATGGCTACACCTTC. The chain carries TRBV5-4 and TRBJ1-2, with TRBD1 matching over 9 bases. The CDR3 sequence is 15 residues long. Per germline, CDR1 SGHNT and CDR2 YYREEE (reference sequence). The trim removed 1 base at V and 3 bases at J, leaving 4 bases unmatched. Based on the CDR3 plus reference TRBV5-4 and TRBJ1-2, the full variable domain is ETGVTQSPTHLIKTRGQQVTLRCSSQSGHNTVSWYQQALGQGPQFIFQYYREEENGRGNFPPRFSGLQFPNYSSELNVNALELDDSALYLCASSLLTGGDYGYTFGSGTRLTVV.

The rearrangement joins TRBV19 to TRBJ1-1; TRBD1 matches at 7 bases. Germline V gene data show CDR1 as LNHDA and CDR2 as SQIVND (reference sequence). The J segment lost 6 bases and the V segment lost 5 bases, leaving 6 bases of the junction unmatched. The CDR3 has 13 amino acids. The CDR3 sequence is CASSPNRGSEAFF. The CDR3 DNA reads TGTGCCAGTAGTCCGAACAGGGGCTCTGAAGCTTTCTTT.

This clone was counted only a few times. The chain recombines TRBV2 with TRBJ1-2, with no clear D. Trimming shortened V by 4 bases and J by 2 bases, and 5 bases separated the two germline ends. The CDR3 is 12 amino acids. Germline CDR1 reads SNHLY; CDR2 reads FYNNEI. CDR3: CASSAPNYGYTF. CDR3 coding DNA: TGTGCCAGCAGTGCCCCAAACTATGGCTACACCTTC.

V and J are TRBV2 and TRBJ1-5; D not resolved. The CDR3 contains 13 residues. Trimming pared 3 bases from V and 4 bases from J, leaving 7 bases between. Germline lookup yields CDR1 SNHLY and CDR2 FYNNEI. Written as DNA, the CDR3 is TGTGCCAGCAGTGAGCAGAGTAATCAGCCCCAGCATTTT. This codes for CASSEQSNQPQHF.

This chain connects TRBV9 to TRBJ2-3; D gene ambiguous. Trimming took 0 bases from V and 1 from J, leaving 9 bases between them. This CDR3 has 15 residues. The V gene's germline CDR1 is SGDLS and CDR2 YYNGEE. The CDR3 region has the DNA TGTGCCAGCAGCGTAGGGGCAGGACGCACAGATACGCAGTATTTT. This translates into CASSVGAGRTDTQYF.

V usage is TRBV10-1 and J usage is TRBJ1-5, with a possible D match to TRBD1 (6 bases). The germline V and J ends were trimmed by 2 bases and 5 bases, with 25 bases remaining between them. Germline lookup yields CDR1 WNHNN and CDR2 SYGVQD (reference sequence). The CDR3 has 19 residues. The CDR3 bases are TGCGCCAGCAGTGAGCCCTCACAGGGAACACGGCAATTATATCAGCCCCAGCATTTT. It specifies CASSEPSQGTRQLYQPQHF.

The chain combines TRBV2 with TRBJ2-1; D ambiguous. The CDR3 runs 15 residues. CDR1 is SNHLY, CDR2 FYNNEI, per germline. Trimming cost V 7 bases and J 3 bases, with 16 bases left between them. For the CDR3, the DNA is TGTGCCAGCAAATTGTTAGGAGAAAACTACAATGAGCAGTTCTTC. Its translation is CASKLLGENYNEQFF.

V usage is TRBV9 and J usage is TRBJ1-4; D not certain. The CDR3 is 15 residues long. The germline CDR1 and CDR2 sequences are SGDLS and YYNGEE. V was shortened by 4 bases and J by 4 bases, with 14 bases between the two germline ends. In nucleotides, the CDR3 is TGTGCCAGCAGCCCTGGACGGCTTAGTAATGAAAAACTGTTTTTT. Translated, it gives CASSPGRLSNEKLFF.

The chain combines TRBV5-4 with TRBJ1-1, with 7 bases matching TRBD1. Trimming at V came to 6 bases and at J to 4 bases, leaving 9 bases not matched to a gene. The CDR3 consists of 14 residues. In germline, CDR1 is SGHNT, CDR2 YYREEE (reference sequence). CDR3 DNA: TGTGCCAGCACACCAACAGGGGCGGGCACTGAAGCTTTCTTT. It yields the protein CASTPTGAGTEAFF.

This sequence joins TRBV5-5 and TRBJ2-3; the D is unclear. CDR1 and CDR2 from the germline V gene are SGHKS and YYEKEE (reference sequence). V was cut by 0 bases and J by 3 bases, with 5 bases left in between. This CDR3 region has 13 residues. The chain's CDR3 is CASSLDFTDTQYF. The CDR3 nucleotides are TGTGCCAGCAGCTTGGATTTTACAGATACGCAGTATTTT.

The chain carries TRBV9 and TRBJ2-2, with D perhaps matching TRBD1 (6 bases). CDR3 size: 17 residues. V dropped 1 base and J dropped 1 base, with 14 bases sitting between them. Germline CDR1 SGDLS, CDR2 YYNGEE. The CDR3 bases are TGTGCCAGCAGCGTATACCCTAGCAGGGGGAACACCGGGGAGCTGTTTTTT. Its protein product is CASSVYPSRGNTGELFF.

The rearrangement uses TRBV2 and TRBJ2-1, with D tentatively TRBD1 (5 bases). Per the germline V gene, CDR1 is SNHLY and CDR2 is FYNNEI. CDR3 length equals 11 residues. V shed 10 bases and J shed 8 bases, with 12 bases lying between them. CDR3 loop: CAKILGDEQFF. The CDR3 nucleotides are TGTGCCAAGATCTTAGGGGATGAGCAGTTCTTC.

The J gene is TRBJ1-6, the V gene TRBV7-9; the match to TRBD1 covers 9 bases. V was pared by 2 bases and J by 5 bases, with 7 bases of the junction left unmatched. Per germline, CDR1 SEHNR and CDR2 FQNEAQ (reference sequence). The CDR3 is made up of 17 amino acids. CDR3 loop: CASSLMWTGANNSPLHF. The CDR3 DNA follows: TGTGCCAGCAGCTTAATGTGGACAGGGGCCAATAATTCACCCCTCCACTTT.

The chain recombines TRBV27 with TRBJ2-1, with unresolved D. V was cut by 6 bases and J by 3 bases, with 12 bases left in between. This CDR3 has 14 residues. The V gene's germline CDR1 is MNHEY and CDR2 SMNVEV (reference sequence). The CDR3 is CASRFRGSYNEQFF. The CDR3 nucleotides are TGTGCCAGCAGGTTTAGAGGCAGCTACAATGAGCAGTTCTTC.

The chain couples TRBV4-1 to TRBJ2-3, with TRBD1 matching 8 bases. Germline V lookup: CDR1 MGHRA, CDR2 YSYEKL. The CDR3 runs to 17 residues. Trimming at V came to 4 bases and at J to 0 bases, leaving 9 bases not matched to a gene. The CDR3 DNA is TGCGCCAGCAGCCCCTCCTGGACAGGGACTAGCACAGATACGCAGTATTTT. Protein sequence: CASSPSWTGTSTDTQYF.

The chain is built from TRBV15 and TRBJ2-5; D is possibly TRBD2 (5 bases). This CDR3 is 14 amino acids long. Trimming stripped 4 bases from V and 1 base from J, with 10 bases between. Looked up from germline, CDR1 is LNHNV and CDR2 is YYDKDF (reference sequence). The CDR3 spells CATSNQRSQETQYF. In DNA form, the CDR3 reads TGTGCCACCAGCAATCAGCGGTCCCAAGAGACCCAGTACTTC. Looking up the rest from reference TRBV15 and TRBJ2-5 gives the full variable domain: DAMVIQNPRYQVTQFGKPVTLSCSQTLNHNVMYWYQQKSSQAPKLLFHYYDKDFNNEADTPDNFQSRRPNTSFCFLDIRSPGLGDTAMYLCATSNQRSQETQYFGPGTRLLVL.

J is TRBJ1-2 and V is TRBV7-8; 7 nucleotides align to TRBD1. The CDR3 is 13 amino acids. V lost 7 bases and J lost 4; bases outside the gene matches: 6. Germline V gene data show CDR1 as SGHVS and CDR2 as FQNEAQ. DNA of the CDR3: TGTGCCAGCACACCCGGGACAGTCTATGGCTACACCTTC. It yields the protein CASTPGTVYGYTF.

The rearrangement uses TRBV5-4 and TRBJ1-2; no clear D gene. In germline, CDR1 is SGHNT, CDR2 YYREEE (reference sequence). V lost 0 bases to trimming and J lost 4 bases, with 7 bases between them. The CDR3 loop spans 13 amino acids. The CDR3 loop reads CASSLAGSYGYTF. CDR3 DNA sequence: TGTGCCAGCAGCTTGGCCGGGAGCTATGGCTACACCTTC.

V gene TRBV11-2 combines with J gene TRBJ1-6; unclear D gene. The germline gives CDR1 SGHAT, CDR2 FQNNGV. V lost 4 bases to trimming and J lost 3 bases, with 10 bases between them. The CDR3 sequence is 15 residues long. The CDR3 DNA reads TGTGCCAGCAGCTCACGGGCCCTCTATAATTCACCCCTCCACTTT. This gives the protein CASSSRALYNSPLHF.

The chain combines TRBV7-9 with TRBJ1-1; D is possibly TRBD1 (5 bases). This CDR3 contains 15 residues. V was shortened by 5 bases and J by 3 bases, with 16 bases between the two germline ends. Germline assignment: CDR1 SEHNR and CDR2 FQNEAQ (reference sequence). CDR3 sequence reads: CASSESGTADTEAFF. The CDR3 DNA reads TGTGCCAGCAGCGAGTCCGGGACGGCGGACACTGAAGCTTTCTTT.

This chain links TRBV14 with TRBJ2-1, with D maybe TRBD1 (6 bases). V was trimmed by 2 bases and J by 4 bases, leaving 9 bases between them. CDR3 length: 14 residues. Looked up from germline, CDR1 is SGHDN and CDR2 is FVKESK. CDR3 coding DNA: TGTGCCAGCAGCCAACAACAGGGATACAATGAGCAGTTCTTC. Translation gives CASSQQQGYNEQFF.

The CDR3, as DNA: TGTGCCTGGACTCCCCCCGGTAGTTCGCGGGGCGATGAGCAGTTCTTC. Its translation is CAWTPPGSSRGDEQFF. The J gene is TRBJ2-1, the V gene TRBV30; perhaps TRBD2 as D (6 bases). Germline V lookup: CDR1 GTSNPN, CDR2 SVGIG (reference sequence). The CDR3 contains 16 residues. V was shortened by 4 bases and J by 8 bases, with 24 bases between the two germline ends.

The V gene is TRBV18, the J gene TRBJ1-2, with D maybe TRBD1 (6 bases). In germline, CDR1 is KGHSH, CDR2 LQKENI. The V end was cut by 4 bases, the J end by 4 bases, with 10 bases between. This CDR3 region has 13 residues. The CDR3: CASSHGGLYGYTF. In DNA form, the CDR3 reads TGTGCCAGCTCACACGGGGGGCTCTATGGCTACACCTTC.

The chain links TRBV6-5 to TRBJ2-5, with D possibly being TRBD2 (6 bases). This CDR3 region has 13 residues. CDR1 and CDR2 (germline): MNHEY, SVGAGI. Trimming took 0 bases from V and 7 from J, leaving 9 bases between them. Here the CDR3 DNA reads TGTGCCAGCAGTTACTCGAGACTAGGGACCCAGTACTTC. It specifies CASSYSRLGTQYF.

The rearrangement links TRBV7-2 to TRBJ1-1; D gene uncertain. The CDR3 consists of 12 residues. Between the trimmed V and J ends, which lost 5 bases and 2 bases, there was a span of 6 bases. Germline V gene data show CDR1 as SGHTA and CDR2 as FQGNSA. The DNA of the CDR3 is TGTGCCAGCAGCGTAGAAAACACTGAAGCTTTCTTT. It translates to CASSVENTEAFF. The full variable domain, completed using reference TRBV7-2 and TRBJ1-1, is GAGVSQSPSNKVTEKGKDVELRCDPISGHTALYWYRQSLGQGLEFLIYFQGNSAPDKSGLPSDRFSAERTGGSVSTLTIQRTQQEDSAVYLCASSVENTEAFFGQGTRLTVV.

The chain uses TRBV9 and TRBJ1-2; a possible D gene is TRBD1 (5 bases). The V end lost 3 bases, the J end lost 3 bases, and 12 bases lay between the germline ends. Looked up from germline, CDR1 is SGDLS and CDR2 is YYNGEE. This CDR3 region has 14 residues. The CDR3 DNA is TGTGCCAGCAGCGACTCCAGAGGGGACTATGGCTACACCTTC. Encoded protein: CASSDSRGDYGYTF.

This rearrangement joins TRBV27 to TRBJ1-6; 10 bases are a match to TRBD1. This CDR3 has 14 residues. After removal of 9 bases from V and 8 bases from J, the junction contained 7 bases not matched to a gene. Germline V gene sequence: CDR1 MNHEY, CDR2 SMNVEV (reference sequence). The DNA for the CDR3 is TGTGCCAGTAGGACCGGGACAGGGGATTCACCCCTCCACTTT. Residues: CASRTGTGDSPLHF.